The clone carrying this T cell receptor beta chain has just a few counts. The data are from a study of blood T cell repertoires in COVID-19. Turning to the study itself: Acute and convalescent COVID-19 samples came from the United States, Italy and Spain.

CDR1 and CDR2 (germline): SEHNR, FQNEAQ (reference sequence). Trimming shortened V by 5 bases and J by 7 bases, and 14 bases separated the two germline ends. This CDR3 is built from 14 residues. Assay used: immunoSEQ multiplex PCR; TCRdb lists only in-frame clones, some missing. The repertoire holds roughly 120,000 clones, with around four fifths as singletons. The sequence came from a man between 65 and 85 years old with acute or convalescent COVID-19. The V and J genes are TRBV7-9 and TRBJ1-4; D is ambiguous. The sequenced material came from peripheral blood. The CDR3 nucleotides read TGTGCCAGCAGCCCTCGGGGAGGCGGTGAAAAACTGTTTTTT. Its protein product is CASSPRGGGEKLFF.